These 27 T cell receptor beta chains share one sample of origin, sequenced in a study of shared clonotypes between healthy human individuals. TCRdb's copy holds only in-frame clones and misses some; the assay was immunoSEQ multiplex PCR. Of roughly 1,500,000 clones in the sample, around 98% were seen once. The sequencing sample was made of naive CD4+ T cells sorted from blood. Subset meaning: CD45RA+ positively selected. These receptors came from a man aged 30-40 years in good health.

V and J are TRBV5-1 and TRBJ2-7; TRBD1 might be the D (5 bases). V lost 0 bases, J lost 4 bases, and 17 bases lay in between. CDR3 length equals 16 residues. Per germline, CDR1 SGHRS and CDR2 YFSETQ. The chain's CDR3 is CASSLDPAGKRYEQYF. CDR3 bases: TGCGCCAGCAGCTTGGATCCGGCAGGGAAGAGGTACGAGCAGTACTTC.

V gene TRBV11-2 combines with J gene TRBJ2-7; D is possibly TRBD2 (6 bases). Trimming pared 3 bases from V and 7 bases from J, leaving 10 bases between. Germline V CDR1 and CDR2: SGHAT, FQNNGV. This CDR3 comprises 12 residues. CDR3 amino acids: CASSLAGGEQYF. The CDR3 coding sequence is TGTGCCAGCAGCTTGGCCGGAGGGGAGCAGTACTTC.

V and J are TRBV30 and TRBJ2-2, with D uncertain. CDR1 is GTSNPN, CDR2 SVGIG, per germline (reference sequence). Trimming removed 1 base from V and 5 bases from J, with 8 bases in between. The length of the CDR3 is 13 residues. This CDR3 reads CAWSEAFTGELFF. CDR3 in DNA: TGTGCCTGGAGTGAGGCTTTTACCGGGGAGCTGTTTTTT.

The V gene is TRBV9, the J gene TRBJ2-7, with 7 bases aligning to TRBD2. Germline V gives CDR1 SGDLS, CDR2 YYNGEE. Trimming at V came to 4 bases and at J to 0 bases, leaving 10 bases not matched to a gene. CDR3 length: 16 amino acids. The CDR3 spells CASSHGKGGSSYEQYF. The CDR3 DNA follows: TGTGCCAGCAGCCACGGGAAGGGCGGGAGCTCCTACGAGCAGTACTTC.

The rearrangement joins TRBV18 to TRBJ1-2, with 7 bases aligning to TRBD1. The V gene end was trimmed by 3 bases and the J gene end by 0 bases; junction bases not matched to a gene: 10. In germline, CDR1 is KGHSH, CDR2 LQKENI. CDR3 length equals 17 residues. In nucleotides, the CDR3 is TGTGCCAGCTCACCGCTCTTACAGGGGCGAACTAACTATGGCTACACCTTC. Protein sequence: CASSPLLQGRTNYGYTF.

The chain has TRBV7-2 and TRBJ2-7; D not resolved. Germline assignment: CDR1 SGHTA and CDR2 FQGNSA. The length of the CDR3 is 13 residues. Trimming cost V 3 bases and J 1 base, with 7 bases left between them. CDR3 sequence reads: CASSFFRSYEQYF. The CDR3 DNA follows: TGTGCCAGCAGCTTTTTCAGGTCCTACGAGCAGTACTTC. Full variable domain (missing parts from reference TRBV7-2 and TRBJ2-7): GAGVSQSPSNKVTEKGKDVELRCDPISGHTALYWYRQSLGQGLEFLIYFQGNSAPDKSGLPSDRFSAERTGGSVSTLTIQRTQQEDSAVYLCASSFFRSYEQYFGPGTRLTVT.

The chain links TRBV18 to TRBJ2-5, with TRBD1 as a possible D gene (5 bases). Germline-derived CDR1 and CDR2 are KGHSH and LQKENI. With 2 bases removed from V and 5 bases from J, the gap between germline ends came to 18 bases. This CDR3 has 16 residues. CDR3: CASSPRLTAKAETQYF. The CDR3 DNA reads TGTGCCAGCTCACCAAGATTGACAGCAAAGGCGGAGACCCAGTACTTC.

The rearrangement links TRBV27 to TRBJ2-5; 11 nucleotides line up with TRBD2. With 0 bases clipped from V and 1 base from J, the junction kept 4 bases outside the gene matches. Per the germline V gene, CDR1 is MNHEY and CDR2 is SMNVEV (reference sequence). This CDR3 contains 17 residues. CDR3 amino acids: CASSLSPSGRIQETQYF. Here the CDR3 DNA reads TGTGCCAGCAGTTTATCGCCTAGCGGGAGGATCCAAGAGACCCAGTACTTC.

As for this clone: Other nucleotide sequences from this sample produce the same CDR3. The chain employs TRBV7-9 and TRBJ2-7, with 8 bases identical to TRBD1. CDR3 length: 14 residues. The germline V gene encodes CDR1 SEHNR and CDR2 FQNEAQ (reference sequence). The V gene end was trimmed by 2 bases and the J gene end by 3 bases; junction bases not matched to a gene: 3. The CDR3, as DNA: TGTGCCAGCAGCTTAACAGGGGGAGTCTACGAGCAGTACTTC. Translation gives CASSLTGGVYEQYF.

On this clone itself: This same CDR3 is encoded by further DNA sequences in the sample. This rearrangement joins TRBV18 to TRBJ2-2; unclear D gene. V lost 3 bases to trimming and J lost 1 base, with 6 bases between them. The CDR3 length is 14 residues. Germline CDR1 and CDR2: KGHSH and LQKENI. CDR3 in DNA: TGTGCCAGCTCACCCCTGGAGAACACCGGGGAGCTGTTTTTT. The encoded protein is CASSPLENTGELFF.

This clone has only one observation. This chain uses TRBV5-1 with TRBJ2-7; perhaps TRBD1 as D (7 bases). The germline gives CDR1 SGHRS, CDR2 YFSETQ. The CDR3 runs to 13 residues. V shed 7 bases and J shed 2 bases, with 13 bases lying between them. This chain's CDR3 is CASGGDSTYEQYF. CDR3 nucleotides: TGCGCCAGCGGCGGGGACAGCACCTACGAGCAGTACTTC.

The chain couples TRBV2 to TRBJ2-7, with 9 bases fitting TRBD2. Trimming removed 7 bases from V and 6 bases from J; junction bases left unmatched: 7. CDR3 length: 13 residues. In germline, CDR1 is SNHLY, CDR2 FYNNEI. CDR3 sequence: CASISSGKGEQYF. Here the CDR3 DNA reads TGTGCCAGCATTTCTAGCGGGAAGGGCGAGCAGTACTTC.

The genes are TRBV7-9 and TRBJ2-7; D may match TRBD1 or TRBD2 (5 bases each). The germline CDR1 and CDR2 sequences are SEHNR and FQNEAQ (reference sequence). Trimming took 4 bases from V and 9 from J, leaving 22 bases between them. The CDR3 covers 15 residues. The CDR3 protein is CASSSFQGGLGWQYF. The CDR3 coding sequence is TGTGCCAGCAGCTCATTTCAGGGCGGGCTTGGTTGGCAGTACTTC.

The chain uses TRBV6-1 and TRBJ1-2; D remains ambiguous. The CDR3 has 11 residues. The ends were cut back, 2 bases at V and 5 bases at J, with 3 bases in the middle. Germline assignment: CDR1 MNHNS and CDR2 SASEGT. The CDR3 loop is CASSETYGYTF. DNA for the CDR3: TGTGCCAGCAGTGAAACTTATGGCTACACCTTC.

To note about this clone: Other DNA sequences in the sample encode the same CDR3. The rearrangement links TRBV5-1 to TRBJ2-2; no clear D gene. The CDR3 has 15 residues. Germline V CDR1 and CDR2: SGHRS, YFSETQ. V was cut by 5 bases and J by 0 bases, with 11 bases left in between. The CDR3 region is CASSRGTANTGELFF. The CDR3 nucleotides are TGCGCCAGCAGTAGAGGAACAGCGAACACCGGGGAGCTGTTTTTT.

This chain joins TRBV29-1 and TRBJ2-3; 7 bases map to TRBD2. V was clipped by 1 base and J by 4 bases; unmatched bases: 8. CDR1 is SQVTM and CDR2 is ANQGSEA in the germline V gene. The CDR3 runs to 15 residues. Written as DNA, the CDR3 is TGCAGCGTTGAAGTCGCGGGAGTGAGCCCAGATACGCAGTATTTT. It encodes CSVEVAGVSPDTQYF.

The chain joins TRBV5-3 to TRBJ2-2; no reliable D call. TRBV5-3 is placed among ORFs of uncertain function. The germline V and J ends were trimmed by 6 bases and 1 base, with 10 bases remaining between them. The CDR3 extends over 14 amino acids. CDR3 bases: TGTGCCAGAACCACCGATGGGAACACCGGGGAGCTGTTTTTT. It encodes CARTTDGNTGELFF.

V gene TRBV29-1 combines with J gene TRBJ1-2, with 7 nucleotides matching TRBD1. Trimming at V came to 7 bases and at J to 5 bases, leaving 10 bases not matched to a gene. The CDR3 contains 13 residues. Germline V CDR1 and CDR2: SQVTM, ANQGSEA. CDR3 protein: CSARTGQGYGYTF. The CDR3 DNA sequence: TGCAGCGCACGGACAGGCCAAGGATATGGCTACACCTTC. Full variable domain (outside the CDR3, taken from reference TRBV29-1 and TRBJ1-2): SAVISQKPSRDICQRGTSLTIQCQVDSQVTMMFWYRQQPGQSLTLIATANQGSEATYESGFVIDKFPISRPNLTFSTLTVSNMSPEDSSIYLCSARTGQGYGYTFGSGTRLTVV.

The chain joins TRBV6-1 to TRBJ1-2, with 9 bases matching TRBD1. The CDR3 contains 14 residues. Germline-derived CDR1 and CDR2 are MNHNS and SASEGT. V trimming: 8 bases; J trimming: 2 bases; junction bases outside the gene matches: 6. CDR3 nucleotide sequence: TGTGCCAGCGGAAAGACAGGGGGAAACTATGGCTACACCTTC. It translates to CASGKTGGNYGYTF.

The chain uses TRBV7-6 and TRBJ2-3, with 12 bases fitting TRBD2. V was clipped by 4 bases and J by 5 bases; unmatched bases: 1. Germline assignment: CDR1 SGHVS and CDR2 FNYEAQ. The CDR3 runs to 14 residues. The CDR3 nucleotides read TGTGCCAGCAGCTCACTAGCGGGAGGAGATACGCAGTATTTT. Amino acid sequence: CASSSLAGGDTQYF. The full variable domain, its missing parts supplied by reference TRBV7-6 and TRBJ2-3, is GAGVSQSPRYKVTKRGQDVALRCDPISGHVSLYWYRQALGQGPEFLTYFNYEAQQDKSGLPNDRFSAERPEGSISTLTIQRTEQRDSAMYRCASSSLAGGDTQYFGPGTRLTVL.

This chain links TRBV2 with TRBJ2-2; possibly TRBD1 for D (5 bases). Germline V lookup: CDR1 SNHLY, CDR2 FYNNEI. The CDR3 spans 15 residues. The V end was cut by 4 bases, the J end by 5 bases, with 14 bases between. The CDR3 coding sequence is TGTGCCAGCAGTGTGACAGTAACCTCAACCGGGGAGCTGTTTTTT. As protein: CASSVTVTSTGELFF.

This clone was counted a single time. V and J are TRBV9 and TRBJ2-2, with TRBD1 matching 9 bases. The trim removed 4 bases at V and 5 bases at J, leaving 9 bases unmatched. The CDR3 is 16 residues long. Germline values: CDR1 SGDLS, CDR2 YYNGEE. The CDR3 here is CASSRQTGGFTGELFF. The CDR3 DNA is TGTGCCAGCAGCCGACAGACAGGGGGTTTTACCGGGGAGCTGTTTTTT.

Turning to this clone: The identical CDR3 is also encoded by other nucleotide sequences in the sample. The rearrangement joins TRBV5-5 to TRBJ1-5; no clear D gene. Germline values: CDR1 SGHKS, CDR2 YYEKEE (reference sequence). The CDR3 runs to 13 residues. Trimming cost V 0 bases and J 4 bases, with 5 bases left between them. The CDR3 sequence: CASSLGRNQPQHF. CDR3 nucleotide sequence: TGTGCCAGCAGCTTGGGGAGAAATCAGCCCCAGCATTTT.

This chain links TRBV2 with TRBJ2-2; 7 bases line up with TRBD1. Germline CDR1 is SNHLY and CDR2 is FYNNEI. This CDR3 comprises 15 residues. The V and J ends lost 8 bases and 0 bases, in that order; junction bases with no gene match: 6. The CDR3 loop is CASYRDSANTGELFF. CDR3 bases: TGTGCCAGCTACCGGGACAGCGCGAACACCGGGGAGCTGTTTTTT.

The chain has TRBV5-8 and TRBJ2-1, with TRBD2 identical over 13 bases. Losses at the gene ends were 0 bases for V and 6 bases for J; bases not matched to a gene: 6. This CDR3 has 17 residues. In germline, CDR1 is SGHTS, CDR2 YDEGEE. This CDR3 is CASSLARTSGSVNEQFF. The CDR3 nucleotides are TGTGCCAGCAGCTTGGCCCGGACTAGCGGGAGTGTCAATGAGCAGTTCTTC.

The chain has TRBV10-1 and TRBJ2-1; no clear D gene. The CDR3 length is 12 residues. Deletions cut 3 bases from V and 9 bases from J, with 9 bases between. Germline CDR1 reads WNHNN; CDR2 reads SYGVQD (reference sequence). The chain's CDR3 is CASSDGWGEQFF. CDR3 bases: TGCGCCAGCAGTGATGGATGGGGTGAGCAGTTCTTC.

The chain links TRBV4-2 to TRBJ1-1; tentative D call: TRBD1 (6 bases). Per the germline V gene, CDR1 is LGHNA and CDR2 is YNFKEQ. V lost 1 base, J lost 2 bases, and 17 bases lay in between. The CDR3 runs to 17 residues. The DNA of the CDR3 is TGTGCCAGCAGCCAAGTCCTCCCCCGGGACACAAACACTGAAGCTTTCTTT. Translation: CASSQVLPRDTNTEAFF.